The 14 T cell receptor beta chains reported below all come from one sample, sequenced in a study of cytomegalovirus exposure and HLA in healthy donors. Amplification used 60 Vbeta primers and 13 Jbeta primers. Libraries were prepared by immunoSEQ multiplex PCR; TCRdb keeps only in-frame clonotypes and omits some of them. Seen here are 95,000 to 110,000 clones, about 72% observed once, and the top ten hold roughly 2.1%. Sequenced: PBMCs. The source is a man between 18 and 29 years old in good health and CMV-seronegative.

The rearrangement links TRBV19 to TRBJ2-1; maybe TRBD2 (6 bases). The V end was cut by 8 bases, the J end by 6 bases, with 20 bases between. The CDR3 totals 15 residues. In germline, CDR1 is LNHDA, CDR2 SQIVND (reference sequence). For the CDR3, the DNA is TGTGCCAGTGGAACGGACTACACACCTACCAATGAGCAGTTCTTC. This codes for CASGTDYTPTNEQFF.

This clone was recorded only once. The chain links TRBV4-1 to TRBJ2-7; 11 bases line up with TRBD2. V lost 0 bases to trimming and J lost 6 bases; unmatched junction nucleotides: 4. The germline CDR1 and CDR2 sequences are MGHRA and YSYEKL. The length of the CDR3 is 15 residues. The CDR3 bases are TGCGCCAGCAGCCAAGAGGGACTAGCGGATTCCGAGCAGTACTTC. Translating gives CASSQEGLADSEQYF.

The chain links TRBV19 to TRBJ1-1; weak D call: TRBD1 (6 bases). From germline, CDR1 is LNHDA and CDR2 SQIVND (reference sequence). The CDR3 is 15 residues long. V lost 9 bases, J lost 5 bases, and 22 bases lay in between. Here the CDR3 DNA reads TGTGCCAGCAACCCTACAGGGTATTCGGCTACTGAAGCTTTCTTT. It yields the protein CASNPTGYSATEAFF.

The chain employs TRBV4-2 and TRBJ2-2; maybe TRBD2 (6 bases). CDR1 and CDR2 from the germline V gene are LGHNA and YNFKEQ. CDR3 size: 14 residues. With 3 bases removed from V and 6 bases from J, the gap between germline ends came to 11 bases. The CDR3 is CASSQGRLSGELFF. The CDR3 coding sequence is TGTGCCAGCAGCCAGGGGAGGCTCTCCGGGGAGCTGTTTTTT.

The chain carries TRBV10-3 and TRBJ2-3; 9 bases are shared with TRBD1. Germline V gives CDR1 ENHRY, CDR2 SYGVKD. V was clipped by 7 bases and J by 4 bases; unmatched bases: 6. The CDR3 totals 14 residues. The CDR3 DNA is TGTGCCATCAATCGGGACAGGGAAGCAGATACGCAGTATTTT. Its translation: CAINRDREADTQYF.

V and J are TRBV6-5 and TRBJ2-1; 11 bases fit TRBD2. The germline gives CDR1 MNHEY, CDR2 SVGAGI. The junction had 3 bases not matched to a gene; V was cut back by 6 bases and J by 2 bases. This CDR3 region has 15 residues. This chain's CDR3 is CASRLAGAPYNEQFF. In DNA form, the CDR3 reads TGTGCCAGCAGACTAGCGGGGGCGCCCTACAATGAGCAGTTCTTC.

V gene TRBV5-1 combines with J gene TRBJ2-1; tentatively, D is TRBD1 (5 bases). The CDR3 has 18 amino acids. V was clipped by 3 bases and J by 0 bases, with 19 bases between them. The germline gives CDR1 SGHRS, CDR2 YFSETQ. The CDR3 DNA reads TGCGCCAGCAGCTCCAGGGTTACCCCTTCTAGCTCCTACAATGAGCAGTTCTTC. Amino acid sequence: CASSSRVTPSSSYNEQFF.

The chain is built from TRBV19 and TRBJ2-3, with D possibly being TRBD2 (5 bases). The CDR3 sequence is 14 residues long. V lost 9 bases and J lost 5, with 18 bases in between. The V gene's germline CDR1 is LNHDA and CDR2 SQIVND (reference sequence). The CDR3 DNA sequence: TGTGCCAGCGGGGAAGGGAGAGTTGTAGATACGCAGTATTTT. This sequence encodes CASGEGRVVDTQYF.

The chain has TRBV18 and TRBJ2-7; the D is unclear. The CDR3 covers 15 residues. Deletions cut 1 base from V and 0 bases from J, with 10 bases between. Germline CDR1 reads KGHSH; CDR2 reads LQKENI. The CDR3 sequence: CASSPLSTASYEQYF. In nucleotides, the CDR3 is TGTGCCAGCTCACCACTAAGTACAGCCTCCTACGAGCAGTACTTC.

As to this clone: The germline gene is not matched at one end of the junction; a read error may be the cause. The gene calls are TRBV19 and TRBJ1-2; D unclear. CDR3 length: 11 amino acids. Germline V gene lookup returns CDR1 LNHDA and CDR2 SQIVND (reference sequence). The CDR3 reads CASSTGDGYPF. Here the CDR3 DNA reads TGTGCCAGTAGTACCGGGGATGGCTACCCCTTC.

This clone was observed a handful of times. The rearrangement uses TRBV5-6 and TRBJ2-7; the D gene is possibly TRBD2 (6 bases). The CDR3 extends over 16 amino acids. V was cut by 0 bases and J by 2 bases, with 15 bases left in between. CDR1 is SGHDT, CDR2 YYEEEE, per germline. CDR3 sequence reads: CASSLVQALAAYEQYF. The CDR3 bases are TGTGCCAGCAGCTTGGTCCAGGCACTAGCCGCCTACGAGCAGTACTTC.

The rearrangement links TRBV12-5 to TRBJ1-2; 7 bases are a match to TRBD1. CDR1 LGHNT and CDR2 FRNRAP come from the germline V gene. J gave up 3 bases and V 5 bases, and 6 bases lay outside the gene matches. CDR3 length: 14 residues. CDR3 DNA sequence: TGTGCTAGTGGTAACCGGGACAGCTACTATGGCTACACCTTC. Translation gives CASGNRDSYYGYTF.

As regards this clone: One end of the junction varies from germline; a read error may be responsible. The V and J genes are TRBV7-9 and TRBJ1-1; D may be TRBD1 (5 bases). This CDR3 comprises 14 residues. CDR1 is SEHNR, CDR2 FQNEAQ, per germline (reference sequence). CDR3 loop: CASILGAGGTEAFF. Here the CDR3 DNA reads TGTGCCAGCATCTTAGGGGCTGGAGGGACTGAAGCTTTCTTT.

J is TRBJ2-1 and V is TRBV4-3; TRBD2 matches at 13 bases. The CDR3 has 17 residues. The trim removed 3 bases at V and 6 bases at J, leaving 8 bases unmatched. Germline V gene lookup returns CDR1 LGHNA and CDR2 YSLEER. The CDR3 DNA follows: TGCGCCAGCAGCCACCAGAAGGGACTAGCGGGGTCCAATGAGCAGTTCTTC. Protein: CASSHQKGLAGSNEQFF.